Shown below are 9 T cell receptor beta chains from a single sample sequenced in a study of tumor-infiltrating lymphocytes in primary liver carcinoma. Starting from 500 ng of total RNA, TCR beta cDNA was produced with a primer in the constant region. What produced the TCR beta libraries was three nested multiplex PCR rounds using slightly modified ARM-PCR. Running ten to eleven cycles apiece, the first two PCR rounds relied on TRBV1-TRBV30 forward primers together with a C-beta reverse primer. From the multiplex PCR reads, TCRdb called clonotypes with MiXCR, one entry per CDR3 protein. The data show more than 100,000 distinct CDR3 sequences, less than 75% seen once. Extraction of RNA together with DNA used about 17-34 mg of unsorted bulk tissue. Specimen: tumor-adjacent normal liver tissue. Receptors were obtained from a woman aged 55-70 years with primary liver carcinoma and hepatitis B virus infection.

With regard to this clonotype: The junction departs from the called germline gene at one end, perhaps through a read error. V usage is TRBV12-3 or TRBV12-4 and J usage is TRBJ1-1; 7 bases fit TRBD1. The CDR3 covers 14 residues. CDR3 sequence: CARSRQGQLSEALF. The CDR3 nucleotides are TGTGCCAGGAGTCGACAGGGCCAGTTAAGTGAAGCTCTCTTT.

Points on this clonotype: The final CDR3 position lacks the conserved phenylalanine or tryptophan, pointing to a likely read error. The V gene is TRBV12-3 or TRBV12-4, the J gene TRBJ2-3; D gene ambiguous. V dropped 7 bases and J dropped 4 bases, with 18 bases sitting between them. The CDR3 has 15 amino acids. CDR3 bases: TGTGCCAGCACTCACTCGCTCCTGATTGCAGATACGCAGTATTAT. It specifies CASTHSLLIADTQYY.

As concerns this clonotype: The conserved phenylalanine or tryptophan normally closing the CDR3 is absent here, so this likely arose from a read error. The chain links TRBV12-3 or TRBV12-4 to TRBJ1-1, with a tentative D call TRBD1 (6 bases). The CDR3 length is 14 residues. Trimming cost V 4 bases and J 0 bases, with 9 bases left between them. The CDR3 bases are TGTGCCAGCAGTTCAACAGGGTTGAACACTGAAGCTTTCTAT. This encodes CASSSTGLNTEAFY.

The chain has TRBV12-3 or TRBV12-4 and TRBJ1-3; D is uncertain. The CDR3 totals 12 residues. Trimming removed 2 bases from V and 5 bases from J, with 4 bases in between. The CDR3, as DNA: TGTGCCAGCAGTTTACAAAGAAACACCATATATTTT. Translated, it gives CASSLQRNTIYF.

On this clonotype itself: At one boundary the junction diverges from the germline segment, which might be a read error. The V and J genes are TRBV11-3 and TRBJ2-1, with D maybe TRBD2 (5 bases). The CDR3 is 15 residues long. CDR1 and CDR2 from the germline V gene are SGHNT and YENEEA. CDR3 in DNA: TGCGCCAACAGCCCTCGGGGTAGCGTGAACAATGAGCAGTTCTTC. Encoded protein: CANSPRGSVNNEQFF.

The chain is built from TRBV13 and TRBJ2-1; D remains ambiguous. The CDR3 sequence is 16 residues long. Germline CDR1 and CDR2: PRHDT and FYEKMQ (reference sequence). Trimming cost V 5 bases and J 4 bases, with 18 bases left between them. CDR3 nucleotides: TGTGCCAGCAGCCCAACCTGGGGTCCCTCTTACAATGAGCAGTTCTTC. It is translated as CASSPTWGPSYNEQFF.

Note on this clonotype: This may come from a read error, since a much larger clone is one base off. The J gene is TRBJ1-2, the V gene TRBV5-1; D unclear. The CDR3 consists of 16 residues. In germline, CDR1 is SGHRS, CDR2 YFSETQ. CDR3 coding DNA: TGCACCAGCAGCTGGGGTCCCGAAAAACACGCTATGGGCTACACCTTC. This sequence encodes CTSSWGPEKHAMGYTF.

This clonotype was found many times. The V gene is TRBV6-5, the J gene TRBJ1-1; no clear D gene. Germline CDR1 MNHEY, CDR2 SVGAGI. Trimming took 5 bases from V and 2 from J, leaving 12 bases between them. CDR3 length equals 14 residues. The CDR3 sequence: CASSAGMVNTEAFF. In nucleotides, the CDR3 is TGTGCCAGCAGTGCCGGGATGGTCAACACTGAAGCTTTCTTT.

Regarding this clonotype: Since a much larger clone is just one base distant, this may be a read error. The chain uses TRBV14 and TRBJ1-1, with D perhaps TRBD1 (6 bases). Germline V gene sequence: CDR1 SGHDN, CDR2 FVKESK. CDR3 size: 14 residues. CDR3 sequence: CASSRPGAGTGAFF. The CDR3 DNA sequence: TGTGCCAGCAGCCGGCCGGGGGCGGGCACTGGAGCTTTCTTT.